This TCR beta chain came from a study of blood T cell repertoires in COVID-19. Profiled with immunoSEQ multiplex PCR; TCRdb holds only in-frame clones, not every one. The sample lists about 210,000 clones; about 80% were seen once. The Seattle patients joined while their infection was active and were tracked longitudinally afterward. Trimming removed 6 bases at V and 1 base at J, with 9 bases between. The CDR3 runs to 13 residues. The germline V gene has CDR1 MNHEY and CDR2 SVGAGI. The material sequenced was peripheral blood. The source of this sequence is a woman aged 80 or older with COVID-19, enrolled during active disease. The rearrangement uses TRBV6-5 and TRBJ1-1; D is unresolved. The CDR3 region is CASRRVQNTEAFF. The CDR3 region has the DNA TGTGCCAGCAGACGGGTTCAGAACACTGAAGCTTTCTTT.